This T cell receptor beta chain was recovered during a study of shared clonotypes between healthy human individuals. The V gene end was trimmed by 3 bases and the J gene end by 6 bases; junction bases not matched to a gene: 9. Germline loops: CDR1 MDHEN, CDR2 SYDVKM. CDR3 length: 16 residues. The data were produced by immunoSEQ multiplex PCR, yet TCRdb's version contains in-frame clones alone and is incomplete. This sample has a few million clones, with 90% to 95% found just once. Splitting the CD4+ cells yielded a CD45RA+ naive subset and a CD45RA-negative memory subset. The chain recombines TRBV28 with TRBJ1-5; TRBD1 aligns across 9 bases. This clonotype was sampled from a man younger than 35 in good health. Some clones in this sample may be carry-over from other donors' samples. Sequenced input: naive CD4+ T cells from PBMCs. Noted subset: CD45RA+ positively selected. The CDR3 region is CASSFGTGRFGQPQHF. DNA for the CDR3: TGTGCCAGCAGTTTTGGGACAGGGAGGTTCGGTCAGCCCCAGCATTTT.